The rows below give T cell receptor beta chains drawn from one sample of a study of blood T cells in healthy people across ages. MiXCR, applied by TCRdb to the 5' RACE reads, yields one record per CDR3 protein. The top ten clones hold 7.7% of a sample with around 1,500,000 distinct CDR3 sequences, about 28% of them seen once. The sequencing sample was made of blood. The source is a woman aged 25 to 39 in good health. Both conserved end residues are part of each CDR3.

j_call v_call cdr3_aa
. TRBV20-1 CSASIAGASYNEQYF
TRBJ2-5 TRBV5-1 CASSLADRAGETQYF
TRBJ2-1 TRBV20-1 CSASYPRGQNEQFF
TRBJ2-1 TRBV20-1 CSATRTSGSESEQFF
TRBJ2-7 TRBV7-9 CASSLVVGRDGSYEQYF
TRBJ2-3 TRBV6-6 CAGGEGAESGTDTQYF
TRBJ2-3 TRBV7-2 CASAWSSTDTQYF
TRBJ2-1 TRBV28 CASSLSGQGVYELYF
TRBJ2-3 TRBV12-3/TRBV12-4 CASSFGVRADAEYF
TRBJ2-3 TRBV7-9 CASSYQVDDTQYF
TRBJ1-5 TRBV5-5 CAGSPTERGGFNQPQHF
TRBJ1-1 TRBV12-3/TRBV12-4 CASSALMNTEAFF
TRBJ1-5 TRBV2 CASSGDRGPDQPQHF
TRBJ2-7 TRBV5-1 CATSAGIDSGRTTTYEQYF
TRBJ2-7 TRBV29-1 CSVEGQGSHEQYF
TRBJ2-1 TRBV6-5 CASSVETSGIEGQFF
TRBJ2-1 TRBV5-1 CASSLNGSPDKQFF
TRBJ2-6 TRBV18 CASSQQSGANVLTF
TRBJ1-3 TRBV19 CASMGRAGNTIYF
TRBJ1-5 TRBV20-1 CSATSQGQPQHF
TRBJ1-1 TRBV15 CATSRVSNTEAFF
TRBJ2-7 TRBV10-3 CAIRGTGVIYEQYF
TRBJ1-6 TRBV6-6 CASYHPGHLGPLHF
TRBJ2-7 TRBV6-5 CASRSRGYEQYF
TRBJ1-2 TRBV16 CASSQPGHAPFYGYTF